The 28 T cell receptor beta chains in this list originate from one sample, sequenced in a study of OX40 agonist ivuxolimab in advanced cancers. Method: immunoSEQ multiplex PCR; TCRdb's copy keeps in-frame clones and lacks some. The sample lists about 33,000 clones, roughly 80% occurring once. This sample comprised CD4+ or CD8+ T cells sorted from blood, obtained in a trial of the OX40 agonist ivuxolimab. Receptors originate from an adult with an advanced solid tumor such as melanoma, head and neck, liver or kidney cancer.

The chain is built from TRBV5-1 and TRBJ2-6; the D gene is possibly TRBD2 (5 bases). V lost 0 bases to trimming and J lost 0 bases, with 13 bases between them. The CDR3 runs to 18 residues. The V gene's germline CDR1 is SGHRS and CDR2 YFSETQ. CDR3 nucleotides: TGCGCCAGCAGCTTGGGAGGGAACGCCGCCTCTGGGGCCAACGTCCTGACTTTC. Its protein product is CASSLGGNAASGANVLTF.

V usage is TRBV6-1 and J usage is TRBJ2-3; D could derive from TRBD1 or TRBD2 (5 bases each). The CDR3 sequence is 14 residues long. V gave up 9 bases and J gave up 2 bases, with 15 bases separating them. Germline loops: CDR1 MNHNS, CDR2 SASEGT. CDR3 protein: CASTPGRNTDTQYF. CDR3 in DNA: TGTGCCAGTACCCCGGGACGAAACACAGATACGCAGTATTTT.

The rearrangement joins TRBV30 to TRBJ1-3; D is undetermined. This CDR3 contains 13 residues. V dropped 1 base and J dropped 0 bases, with 4 bases sitting between them. The V gene's germline CDR1 is GTSNPN and CDR2 SVGIG (reference sequence). The CDR3 here is CAWSGNSGNTIYF. CDR3 sequence (DNA): TGTGCCTGGAGTGGTAACTCTGGAAACACCATATATTTT.

CDR3 region: CSATFHQETQYF. DNA of the CDR3: TGCAGCGCCACATTCCACCAAGAGACCCAGTACTTC. The chain employs TRBV29-1 and TRBJ2-5; no clear D. V was trimmed by 7 bases and J by 0 bases, leaving 9 bases between them. This CDR3 region has 12 residues. The germline gives CDR1 SQVTM, CDR2 ANQGSEA.

The chain recombines TRBV7-8 with TRBJ2-6, with 7 bases fitting TRBD2. The CDR3 length is 17 residues. V lost 4 bases to trimming and J lost 2 bases; unmatched junction nucleotides: 8. CDR1 and CDR2 (germline): SGHVS, FQNEAQ. CDR3 nucleotide sequence: TGTGCCAGCAGCTCCCCGGATGGGGGGGCTGGGGCCAACGTCCTGACTTTC. Its protein is CASSSPDGGAGANVLTF.

This chain joins TRBV29-1 and TRBJ2-6, with D uncertain. The CDR3 has 13 residues. Trimming cost V 2 bases and J 0 bases, with 2 bases left between them. The V gene's germline CDR1 is SQVTM and CDR2 ANQGSEA. As DNA, the CDR3 is TGCAGCGTTGAAACCTCTGGGGCCAACGTCCTGACTTTC. Translation gives CSVETSGANVLTF.

The chain joins TRBV6-4 to TRBJ2-2; the D is unclear. The CDR3 consists of 13 residues. Germline CDR1 MRHNA, CDR2 SNTAGT. V gave up 1 base and J gave up 7 bases, with 7 bases separating them. The CDR3 protein is CASSDYKNGELFF. The DNA of the CDR3 is TGTGCCAGCAGTGACTACAAGAACGGGGAGCTGTTTTTT.

V and J are TRBV11-3 and TRBJ2-1, with D possibly being TRBD1 (6 bases). Per the germline V gene, CDR1 is SGHNT and CDR2 is YENEEA. Deletions cut 4 bases from V and 4 bases from J, with 14 bases between. This CDR3 is built from 15 residues. The CDR3 DNA sequence: TGTGCCAGCAGCTCACCCGGGACAACTTACAATGAGCAGTTCTTC. This translates into CASSSPGTTYNEQFF.

The genes are TRBV9 and TRBJ1-3; a possible D gene is TRBD1 (6 bases). Trimming pared 0 bases from V and 2 bases from J, leaving 9 bases between. The CDR3 runs to 15 residues. Germline loops: CDR1 SGDLS, CDR2 YYNGEE. The CDR3 nucleotides read TGTGCCAGCAGCGTAGAAACAGGGCCTGGAAACACCATATATTTT. Its translation is CASSVETGPGNTIYF. Supplemented by reference TRBV9 and TRBJ1-3, the full variable domain reads DSGVTQTPKHLITATGQRVTLRCSPRSGDLSVYWYQQSLDQGLQFLIQYYNGEERAKGNILERFSAQQFPDLHSELNLSSLELGDSALYFCASSVETGPGNTIYFGEGSWLTVV.

This clone appeared once. The V gene is TRBV6-5, the J gene TRBJ1-1, with D possibly matching TRBD1 (5 bases). V lost 0 bases and J 3 bases, leaving 14 bases between the germline ends. Germline values: CDR1 MNHEY, CDR2 SVGAGI. The CDR3 runs 16 residues. The CDR3 nucleotides read TGTGCCAGCAGTTACTCCGTCCTCGGGGGAGACACTGAAGCTTTCTTT. It encodes CASSYSVLGGDTEAFF.

This chain uses TRBV5-6 with TRBJ2-5; D gene uncertain. The V and J ends lost 4 bases and 5 bases respectively, with 9 bases between them. The CDR3 totals 12 residues. Germline-derived CDR1 and CDR2 are SGHDT and YYEEEE. This CDR3 is CASSPTPETQYF. The CDR3 region has the DNA TGTGCCAGCAGCCCTACGCCGGAGACCCAGTACTTC.

This chain connects TRBV6-5 to TRBJ1-1; 7 positions agree with TRBD1. The CDR3 length is 14 residues. Germline V gives CDR1 MNHEY, CDR2 SVGAGI. With 0 bases clipped from V and 3 bases from J, the junction kept 1 base outside the gene matches. The CDR3 protein is CASSYSGGYTEAFF. The CDR3 DNA sequence: TGTGCCAGCAGTTACTCAGGGGGCTACACTGAAGCTTTCTTT.

The chain joins TRBV19 to TRBJ2-1; 7 bases map to TRBD2. The CDR3 has 14 residues. Germline CDR1 reads LNHDA; CDR2 reads SQIVND (reference sequence). J was trimmed by 3 bases and V by 3 bases; bases with no gene match: 2. The CDR3 is CASSIWDYYNEQFF. Written as DNA, the CDR3 is TGTGCCAGTAGTATTTGGGACTACTACAATGAGCAGTTCTTC.

This clone showed up just once. The V gene is TRBV11-2, the J gene TRBJ2-5; possibly TRBD1 or TRBD2 for D (5 bases each). The assigned J gene may be wrong: the sequence end matches TRBJ2-7 better. The CDR3 runs 12 residues. Looked up from germline, CDR1 is SGHAT and CDR2 is FQNNGV. The chain's CDR3 is CASSLERGEQYF. As DNA, the CDR3 is TGTGCCAGCAGCTTAGAGAGGGGCGAGCAGTACTTC.

For the CDR3, the DNA is TGTGCCAGCTCCGAACGCGGGGGGCTAGGGCAGCCCCAGCATTTT. Translation: CASSERGGLGQPQHF. The chain couples TRBV18 to TRBJ1-5; a possible D gene is TRBD1 (6 bases). Deletions cut 6 bases from V and 7 bases from J, with 19 bases between. The CDR3 runs to 15 residues. Germline V gene sequence: CDR1 KGHSH, CDR2 LQKENI.

The sample holds one count of this clone. This chain connects TRBV2 to TRBJ1-3; D not resolved. CDR3 size: 12 residues. V lost 10 bases to trimming and J lost 0 bases, with 7 bases between them. CDR1 SNHLY and CDR2 FYNNEI come from the germline V gene. The CDR3 protein is CAIESSGNTIYF. CDR3 sequence (DNA): TGTGCCATTGAGAGCTCTGGAAACACCATATATTTT.

The V gene is TRBV7-9, the J gene TRBJ1-1, with 8 positions matching TRBD1. V lost 1 base and J lost 7; bases outside the gene matches: 5. This CDR3 comprises 14 residues. Germline V lookup: CDR1 SEHNR, CDR2 FQNEAQ (reference sequence). In nucleotides, the CDR3 is TGTGCCAGCAGCTTAGGGACAGGGATAATTGAAGCTTTCTTT. Its protein product is CASSLGTGIIEAFF.

The chain is built from TRBV6-1 and TRBJ1-2; maybe TRBD1 (5 bases). Per germline, CDR1 MNHNS and CDR2 SASEGT. The CDR3 extends over 15 amino acids. The V end lost 0 bases, the J end lost 4 bases, and 12 bases lay between the germline ends. DNA for the CDR3: TGTGCCAGCAGTGAAGCGGGGCAGGGCCTCTATGGCTACACCTTC. Its translation: CASSEAGQGLYGYTF.

On this clone itself: The junction differs from germline at one of its ends, possibly a read error. This chain connects TRBV6-6 to TRBJ1-2; 8 bases line up with TRBD1. This CDR3 comprises 14 residues. The germline V gene encodes CDR1 MNHNY and CDR2 SVGAGI (reference sequence). For the CDR3, the DNA is TGTGCCATCAGTGACAGGGGTTCTAACTATGGCTACACCTTC. Translating it yields CAISDRGSNYGYTF.

The chain has TRBV11-3 and TRBJ2-7; tentative D call: TRBD2 (5 bases). CDR3 length: 11 residues. Germline CDR1 and CDR2: SGHNT and YENEEA. Trimming shortened V by 5 bases and J by 6 bases, and 8 bases separated the two germline ends. The CDR3: CASSDGGEQYF. The CDR3 nucleotides are TGTGCCAGCAGCGACGGAGGCGAGCAGTACTTC.

V is TRBV5-4 and J is TRBJ1-4; TRBD1 matches 8 bases. This CDR3 spans 18 amino acids. Germline loops: CDR1 SGHNT, CDR2 YYREEE (reference sequence). J lost 5 bases, V lost 3 bases, and 15 bases had no gene match. DNA for the CDR3: TGTGCCAGCAGCTACTCAGGGCAGGGGGCCGTTTGGAATGAAAAACTGTTTTTT. It is translated as CASSYSGQGAVWNEKLFF.

CDR3 in DNA: TGTGCCAGTAGTTACAGGGGGTTCGATGAAAAACTGTTTTTT. Protein product: CASSYRGFDEKLFF. This rearrangement joins TRBV19 to TRBJ1-4, with 8 bases aligning to TRBD1. V gave up 5 bases and J gave up 6 bases; unmatched junction bases: 5. CDR1 and CDR2 (germline): LNHDA, SQIVND (reference sequence). The CDR3 extends over 14 amino acids.

This sequence joins TRBV10-3 and TRBJ1-6; D uncertain. Looked up from germline, CDR1 is ENHRY and CDR2 is SYGVKD. V was clipped by 5 bases and J by 7 bases, with 18 bases between them. The CDR3 sequence is 16 residues long. The CDR3 loop reads CAISPRPGKENSPLHF. The CDR3 DNA follows: TGTGCCATCAGTCCACGACCGGGGAAGGAAAATTCACCCCTCCACTTT.

The chain links TRBV14 to TRBJ2-3, with D hard to call. V was clipped by 1 base and J by 2 bases, with 10 bases between them. The CDR3 has 15 amino acids. Germline CDR1 SGHDN, CDR2 FVKESK. CDR3 residues: CASSQGYELTDTQYF. CDR3 nucleotide sequence: TGTGCCAGCAGCCAAGGATACGAACTCACAGATACGCAGTATTTT.

The rearrangement joins TRBV7-2 to TRBJ2-2; 7 bases map to TRBD2. The CDR3 extends over 14 amino acids. V gave up 5 bases and J gave up 3 bases; unmatched junction bases: 3. Germline V CDR1 and CDR2: SGHTA, FQGNSA. CDR3: CASSQGGYTGELFF. Written as DNA, the CDR3 is TGTGCCAGCAGCCAGGGAGGGTACACCGGGGAGCTGTTTTTT.

This chain links TRBV6-1 with TRBJ1-3; weak D call: TRBD1 (5 bases). The CDR3 runs to 16 residues. Germline V gene data show CDR1 as MNHNS and CDR2 as SASEGT. Trimming took off 1 base at V and 0 bases at J, with 10 bases between the two ends. The CDR3 bases are TGTGCCAGCAGTGAAGATTGGGGGACCTCTGGAAACACCATATATTTT. Protein sequence: CASSEDWGTSGNTIYF.

The CDR3 nucleotides read TGTGCCATCAGTGAGAATGTCAGGGAAGGAAACGAGCAGTACTTC. It specifies CAISENVREGNEQYF. J is TRBJ2-5 and V is TRBV10-3; possible D gene TRBD1, 5 bases. The J call is uncertain, as TRBJ2-7 better fits the DNA end. The germline CDR1 and CDR2 sequences are ENHRY and SYGVKD. CDR3 length: 15 amino acids.

The chain links TRBV11-2 to TRBJ1-2; D gene uncertain. The CDR3 contains 13 residues. Deletions cut 0 bases from V and 0 bases from J, with 2 bases between. Germline lookup yields CDR1 SGHAT and CDR2 FQNNGV. This CDR3 is CASSLDPNYGYTF. For the CDR3, the DNA is TGTGCCAGCAGCTTAGACCCTAACTATGGCTACACCTTC. Full variable domain (missing parts from reference TRBV11-2 and TRBJ1-2): EAGVAQSPRYKIIEKRQSVAFWCNPISGHATLYWYQQILGQGPKLLIQFQNNGVVDDSQLPKDRFSAERLKGVDSTLKIQPAKLEDSAVYLCASSLDPNYGYTFGSGTRLTVV.